A single sample is the source of the 10 T cell receptor beta chains below, sequenced in a study of CD8+ T cells in alopecia areata. Reverse transcription of extracted RNA yielded cDNA, which provided the sequencing template. The data were produced by immunoSEQ multiplex PCR, yet TCRdb's version contains in-frame clones alone and is incomplete. The top ten hold 0.75% to 0.95% of the sample, which has roughly 250,000 clones, roughly 63% seen once. Treatment defined: oral pan-JAK inhibitor, 5-10 mg twice daily. Source: CD4+ T cells sorted from blood, taken around week 52, from a patient treated with tofacitinib. The receptors originated from a human donor with alopecia areata.

The rearrangement links TRBV30 to TRBJ1-6; D ambiguous. The V end was cut by 6 bases, the J end by 9 bases, with 15 bases between. Germline V gene sequence: CDR1 GTSNPN, CDR2 SVGIG (reference sequence). The CDR3 length is 13 residues. CDR3 region: CACRIGPGSPLHF. For the CDR3, the DNA is TGTGCCTGCCGGATCGGGCCCGGTTCACCCCTCCACTTT.

This chain links TRBV19 with TRBJ2-2, with a tentative D call TRBD1 (6 bases). From germline, CDR1 is LNHDA and CDR2 SQIVND (reference sequence). This CDR3 comprises 16 residues. V was trimmed by 4 bases and J by 2 bases, leaving 14 bases between them. The CDR3 sequence is CASSSVRQANTGELFF. DNA of the CDR3: TGTGCCAGTAGTAGTGTGAGACAGGCCAACACCGGGGAGCTGTTTTTT.

This clone showed up many times. The V call is TRBV7-9, the J call TRBJ1-4; 9 positions match TRBD1. The CDR3 contains 16 residues. Germline V CDR1 and CDR2: SEHNR, FQNEAQ (reference sequence). Unmatched junction bases numbered 12, after V lost 5 bases and J lost 8 bases. CDR3 nucleotide sequence: TGTGCCAGCAGCCCGCTCTGGACAGGGGTTCAGGAAAAACTGTTTTTT. Translated, it gives CASSPLWTGVQEKLFF.

V usage is TRBV29-1 and J usage is TRBJ2-1; 10 bases map to TRBD1. The junction had 9 bases not matched to a gene; V was cut back by 2 bases and J by 2 bases. The CDR3 is 17 residues long. CDR1 SQVTM and CDR2 ANQGSEA come from the germline V gene. The CDR3: CSVEKYAGTGAYNEQFF. CDR3 nucleotide sequence: TGCAGCGTTGAAAAGTATGCCGGGACAGGGGCCTACAATGAGCAGTTCTTC.

This clone was observed a handful of times. The chain uses TRBV30 and TRBJ1-5, with D hard to call. The V and J ends lost 3 bases and 7 bases respectively, with 16 bases between them. This CDR3 comprises 14 residues. CDR1 and CDR2 (germline): GTSNPN, SVGIG (reference sequence). This chain's CDR3 is CAWRAGGPRQPQHF. CDR3 in DNA: TGTGCCTGGAGGGCCGGCGGACCTAGGCAGCCCCAGCATTTT. The entire variable domain, with the rest obtained from reference TRBV30 and TRBJ1-5, is as follows: SQTIHQWPATLVQPVGSPLSLECTVEGTSNPNLYWYRQAAGRGLQLLFYSVGIGQISSEVPQNLSASRPQDRQFILSSKKLLLSDSGFYLCAWRAGGPRQPQHFGDGTRLSIL.

V gene TRBV15 combines with J gene TRBJ1-1; no definite D call. The CDR3 extends over 12 amino acids. CDR1 and CDR2 (germline): LNHNV, YYDKDF (reference sequence). V lost 2 bases to trimming and J lost 0 bases, with 1 base between them. DNA for the CDR3: TGTGCCACCAGCAGATTGAACACTGAAGCTTTCTTT. The encoded protein is CATSRLNTEAFF.

This clone came up a few times. The gene calls are TRBV5-4 and TRBJ2-7; D unresolved. From germline, CDR1 is SGHNT and CDR2 YYREEE (reference sequence). The CDR3 extends over 14 amino acids. V lost 4 bases to trimming and J lost 3 bases, with 14 bases between them. For the CDR3, the DNA is TGTGCCAGCAGCCGCGGACCCGACGACTACGAGCAGTACTTC. Protein sequence: CASSRGPDDYEQYF.

The chain couples TRBV18 to TRBJ2-3; 9 bases match TRBD2. The length of the CDR3 is 15 residues. The junction had 3 bases not matched to a gene; V was cut back by 3 bases and J by 2 bases. The germline V gene has CDR1 KGHSH and CDR2 LQKENI. The DNA for the CDR3 is TGTGCCAGCTCACCGACTAGCGGCGACACAGATACGCAGTATTTT. Translated: CASSPTSGDTDTQYF.

This sequence joins TRBV9 and TRBJ2-1; D not resolved. This CDR3 comprises 14 residues. Trimming pared 3 bases from V and 1 base from J, leaving 8 bases between. Germline lookup yields CDR1 SGDLS and CDR2 YYNGEE. CDR3 amino acids: CASSGGYSYNEQFF. CDR3 coding DNA: TGTGCCAGCAGCGGTGGTTATTCCTACAATGAGCAGTTCTTC.

The chain carries TRBV30 and TRBJ1-4; the D gene is possibly TRBD1 (6 bases). V was trimmed by 7 bases and J by 2 bases, leaving 14 bases between them. Germline CDR1 is GTSNPN and CDR2 is SVGIG (reference sequence). This CDR3 spans 14 amino acids. CDR3 sequence reads: CASIHTGTNEKLFF. DNA for the CDR3: TGTGCCTCTATCCACACAGGGACTAATGAAAAACTGTTTTTT.